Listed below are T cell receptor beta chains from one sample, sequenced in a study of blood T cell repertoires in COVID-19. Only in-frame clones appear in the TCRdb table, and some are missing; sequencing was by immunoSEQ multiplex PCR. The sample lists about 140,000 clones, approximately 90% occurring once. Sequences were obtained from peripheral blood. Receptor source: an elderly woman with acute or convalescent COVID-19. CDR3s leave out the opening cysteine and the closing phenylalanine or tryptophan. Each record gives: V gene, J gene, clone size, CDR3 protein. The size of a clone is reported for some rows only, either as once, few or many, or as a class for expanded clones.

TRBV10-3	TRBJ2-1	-	AISVTSIIGDEQF
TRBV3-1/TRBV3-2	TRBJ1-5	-	ASSRGGSNQPQH
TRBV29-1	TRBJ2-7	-	SGGTGGDEQY
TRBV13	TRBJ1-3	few	ASSPTSEGASSGNTIY
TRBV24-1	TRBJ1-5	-	ATTISGKGDQPQH
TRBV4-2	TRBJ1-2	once	ASSQEVGGGYGYT
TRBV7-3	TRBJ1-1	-	ASSLVENTEAF
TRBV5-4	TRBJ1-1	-	ASSPQGTEAF
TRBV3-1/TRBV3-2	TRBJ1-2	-	ASSQDWEGGGYT
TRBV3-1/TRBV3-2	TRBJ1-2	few	ASSHWDRARDGYT
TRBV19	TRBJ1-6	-	ASSILGGQGVPLH
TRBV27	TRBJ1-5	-	ASSLAGSNQPQH
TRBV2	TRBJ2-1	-	ASSDLRTSGVTAQF
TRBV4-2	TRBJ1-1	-	ASSQDLTGGKRAMNTEAF
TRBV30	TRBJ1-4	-	AWREPGQGNEKLF
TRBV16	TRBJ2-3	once	ASSQGGGFPSTDTQY
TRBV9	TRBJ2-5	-	ASSAGLRAGQETQY
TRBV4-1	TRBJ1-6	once	ASSPQGRKYNSPLH
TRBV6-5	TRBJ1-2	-	ASSYSSGSNYGYT
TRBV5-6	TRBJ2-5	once	ASSLVEETQY
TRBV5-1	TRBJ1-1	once	ASQTGLTLSTEAF
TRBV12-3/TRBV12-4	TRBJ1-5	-	ASSIAGQPQH
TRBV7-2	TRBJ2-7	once	ASSLATGLSTYEQY
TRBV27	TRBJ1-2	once	ASSLTGPGGYT
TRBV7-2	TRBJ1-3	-	ASSLMRGGRNTIY
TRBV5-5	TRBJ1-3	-	ASSLVGSSGNTIY
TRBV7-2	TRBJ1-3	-	ASSPRDRGNTIY
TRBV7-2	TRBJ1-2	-	ASSPGPVAYGYT
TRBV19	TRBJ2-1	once	ASSPSPGTVGNEQF
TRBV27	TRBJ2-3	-	ASSSPFQDTQY
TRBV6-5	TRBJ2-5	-	ASRRTGTETQY
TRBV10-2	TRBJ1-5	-	ASSDWQDSNQPQH
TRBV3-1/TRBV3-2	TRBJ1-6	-	ASSPSGSYNSPLH
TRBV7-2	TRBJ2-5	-	ASSLVGRQETQY
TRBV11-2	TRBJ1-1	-	ASSFYRAKGTEAF
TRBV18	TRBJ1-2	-	ASSPGFDRVYGYT
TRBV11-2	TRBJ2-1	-	ASSLVSYYNEQF